This is a list of T cell receptor beta chains from one sample in a study of blood T cell repertoires in COVID-19. Generated by immunoSEQ multiplex PCR, the TCRdb table keeps only in-frame clones and is missing some. Among roughly 330,000 clones listed, about 90% were seen once. Sequenced material: PBMCs or T cells enriched from blood (not recorded which). The receptors were sampled from a woman in her 30s who had recovered from COVID-19. The CDR3 runs from the conserved cysteine through the conserved F or W. D genes are given only for firm matches. The listing skips clone size in some rows; elsewhere it reads once, few, many or a size class.

TGCGCCAGCAGCTTGAAAAGCGGGGGCTCCTACAATGAGCAGTTCTTC | CASSLKSGGSYNEQFF | TRBJ2-1 | TRBD2 | TRBV5-1 | -
TGCGCCAGCAGCTTGGGAGGGCGGGGCGCCGGCACCGGGGAGCTGTTTTTT | CASSLGGRGAGTGELFF | TRBJ2-2 | - | TRBV5-1 | -
TGTGCCAGTAGTATATCGGGAGGTAGTAATCAGCCCCAGCATTTT | CASSISGGSNQPQHF | TRBJ1-5 | - | TRBV19 | -
TGTGCCTGGACCTCTTTCCCGGTTTCCTATGGCTACACCTTC | CAWTSFPVSYGYTF | TRBJ1-2 | - | TRBV30 | once
TGTGCCAGCAGCCAAGCGGGTGTTTCAGGGATAGTGAACACTGAAGCTTTCTTT | CASSQAGVSGIVNTEAFF | TRBJ1-1 | - | TRBV3-1/TRBV3-2 | -
TGCGCCAGCAGCTCCGAGACAGGGGATTTCTATGGCTACACCTTC | CASSSETGDFYGYTF | TRBJ1-2 | TRBD1 | TRBV5-1 | -
TGTGCCAGCAGCTCGGGGACAGTGAATAACTATGGCTACACCTTC | CASSSGTVNNYGYTF | TRBJ1-2 | TRBD1 | TRBV6-5 | -
TGTGCCAGCAGCCGCGCCCCCCCGGGCGAGCAGTACTTC | CASSRAPPGEQYF | TRBJ2-7 | - | TRBV7-3 | -
TGTGCCCTCAGACAGAGCTCTGGAAACACCATATATTTT | CALRQSSGNTIYF | TRBJ1-3 | - | TRBV10-3 | -
TGTGCCACCAGTGATTCCAGCCCCACAGGGATCGAGGCAGATACGCAGTATTTT | CATSDSSPTGIEADTQYF | TRBJ2-3 | - | TRBV24-1 | once
TGTGCCAGCAGTTCCCGGGACAGATTGAACACTGAAGCTTTCTTT | CASSSRDRLNTEAFF | TRBJ1-1 | TRBD1 | TRBV28 | -
TGTGCCAGCAGCCTGGACAGTGCAACTAATGAAAAACTGTTTTTT | CASSLDSATNEKLFF | TRBJ1-4 | - | TRBV5-4 | -
TGTGCCAGCAGCGTAGATGGGGGGGCGAGCACAGATACGCAGTATTTT | CASSVDGGASTDTQYF | TRBJ2-3 | - | TRBV9 | -
TGTGCCAGCAGCTGGGACAAGGGCTACGGCTACACCTTC | CASSWDKGYGYTF | TRBJ1-2 | - | TRBV7-3 | -
TGTGCCAGCAGGTGGAGGGTACGAACTAATGAAAAACTGTTTTTT | CASRWRVRTNEKLFF | TRBJ1-4 | - | TRBV2 | -
TGTGCCAGCCGACGCCCCGGACAGGCATTGCTCGAGCAGTACTTC | CASRRPGQALLEQYF | TRBJ2-7 | TRBD1 | TRBV18 | once
TGCGCCAGCAGCCATGACGGCAGGGGGAGAACTGAAGCTTTCTTT | CASSHDGRGRTEAFF | TRBJ1-1 | TRBD1 | TRBV4-1 | -
TGTGCCATCAACCCACAGGGGGGGGACGAGCAGTACTTC | CAINPQGGDEQYF | TRBJ2-7 | - | TRBV10-3 | many
TGTGCCAGCAGCTTGGGGCAGGGCGGTAATTCACCCCTCCACTTT | CASSLGQGGNSPLHF | TRBJ1-6 | - | TRBV5-8 | -
TGTGCCAGCAGTTACGGGGGACAGGGAGACTCACCCCTCCACTTT | CASSYGGQGDSPLHF | TRBJ1-6 | TRBD1 | TRBV6-5 | -
TGTGCCTGGTTGGGGCAGGAGAACACTGAAGCTTTCTTT | CAWLGQENTEAFF | TRBJ1-1 | - | TRBV30 | few